Listed below are T cell receptor beta chains from one sample, sequenced in a study of blood T cell repertoires in COVID-19. Method: immunoSEQ multiplex PCR; TCRdb's copy keeps in-frame clones and lacks some. The table includes roughly 220,000 clones, around 87% detected once. Sequenced: PBMCs or T cells enriched from blood (not recorded which). The receptors here all came from a man aged 25 to 40 who had been exposed to COVID-19. The CDR3 runs from the conserved cysteine through the conserved F or W. A D gene is named only where the DNA matches it firmly. Where a row states a size, it is once, few, many or the class of an expanded clone; other rows omit it.

j_call | v_call | clone_size | d_call | cdr3_aa | cdr3_nt
TRBJ2-4 | TRBV3-1/TRBV3-2 | NA | NA | CASSKGETKNIQYF | TGTGCCAGCAGTAAGGGGGAAACCAAAAACATTCAGTACTTC
TRBJ2-7 | TRBV5-1 | NA | NA | CASSLGRDYEQYF | TGCGCCAGCAGCTTGGGGCGGGACTACGAGCAGTACTTC
TRBJ2-5 | TRBV4-2 | NA | TRBD2 | CASSQGSGGQSGRGETQYF | TGTGCCAGCAGCCAAGGAAGCGGGGGCCAGTCCGGACGGGGGGAGACCCAGTACTTC
TRBJ1-2 | TRBV5-1 | NA | TRBD1 | CASSLDTGVVYGYTF | TGCGCCAGCAGCTTGGATACAGGGGTCGTCTATGGCTACACCTTC
TRBJ1-6 | TRBV19 | once | TRBD1 | CASSWGQGASPLHF | TGTGCCAGTAGTTGGGGACAGGGGGCTTCACCCCTCCACTTT
TRBJ1-2 | TRBV5-5 | NA | NA | CASQWGPNNYGYTF | TGTGCCTCGCAATGGGGGCCGAATAACTATGGCTACACCTTC
TRBJ1-5 | TRBV9 | NA | TRBD1 | CASSVQGDSNQPQHF | TGTGCCAGCAGCGTTCAGGGGGATAGCAATCAGCCCCAGCATTTT
TRBJ2-3 | TRBV19 | NA | NA | CASRNILTDTQYF | TGTGCCAGTAGGAACATCCTCACAGATACGCAGTATTTT
TRBJ1-1 | TRBV7-9 | few | NA | CASSADSNTEAFF | TGTGCCAGCAGCGCTGACAGCAACACTGAAGCTTTCTTT
TRBJ2-4 | TRBV20-1 | NA | TRBD2 | CSASWGTSGGLAKNIQYF | TGCAGTGCTAGTTGGGGGACTAGCGGGGGTCTAGCCAAAAACATTCAGTACTTC
TRBJ2-5 | TRBV5-1 | once | NA | CASSLGVETQYF | TGCGCCAGCAGCCTCGGGGTGGAGACCCAGTACTTC
TRBJ2-2 | TRBV5-8 | NA | NA | CASSLVREVLHTGELFF | TGTGCCAGCAGCTTGGTCAGGGAGGTGCTTCACACCGGGGAGCTGTTTTTT
TRBJ1-6 | TRBV5-4 | NA | NA | CASSSRGQNSPLHF | TGTGCCAGCAGCTCCCGGGGTCAAAATTCACCCCTCCACTTT
TRBJ2-1 | TRBV7-9 | NA | NA | CASSRDSPTNNEQFF | TGTGCCAGCAGCCGCGACAGTCCTACCAACAATGAGCAGTTCTTC
TRBJ2-2 | TRBV5-1 | NA | NA | CASSVGLNTGELFF | TGCGCCAGCAGCGTGGGACTCAACACCGGGGAGCTGTTTTTT
TRBJ2-5 | TRBV21-1 | NA | NA | CASSKVVNTQAETQYF | TGTGCCAGCAGCAAAGTAGTAAACACCCAGGCGGAGACCCAGTACTTC
TRBJ2-7 | TRBV6-1 | NA | TRBD2 | CASSEVVNSGESSYEQYF | TGTGCCAGCAGTGAAGTTGTAAATAGCGGGGAGAGCTCCTACGAGCAGTACTTC
TRBJ1-2 | TRBV5-1 | NA | TRBD1 | CASSTYRRDRISDNYGYTF | TGCGCCAGCAGCACCTACCGCCGGGACAGGATATCCGATAACTATGGCTACACCTTC
TRBJ1-2 | TRBV5-4 | NA | TRBD1 | CASSLSRQGWGYTF | TGTGCCAGCAGCTTATCCCGACAGGGTTGGGGCTACACCTTC
TRBJ2-3 | TRBV5-1 | NA | TRBD2 | CASSFLAGTADTQYF | TGCGCCAGCAGCTTCCTAGCGGGGACCGCAGATACGCAGTATTTT
TRBJ2-7 | TRBV5-1 | once | TRBD1 | CASSLDTGVYYEQYF | TGCGCCAGCAGCTTGGATACAGGGGTCTACTACGAGCAGTACTTC
TRBJ1-1 | TRBV5-4 | NA | TRBD1 | CASSLDREIPEAFF | TGTGCCAGCAGTTTGGACAGGGAAATACCTGAAGCTTTCTTT
TRBJ2-6 | TRBV4-1 | NA | NA | CASSQVWVPKRRDSGANVLTF | TGCGCCAGCAGCCAAGTCTGGGTCCCCAAGAGGCGGGACTCTGGGGCCAACGTCCTGACTTTC
TRBJ2-7 | TRBV4-1 | once | TRBD2 | CASRGAGGYEQYF | TGCGCCAGCAGGGGGGCGGGGGGCTACGAGCAGTACTTC
TRBJ2-7 | TRBV7-2 | NA | TRBD2 | CASSFVGTGLGGEQYF | TGTGCCAGCAGCTTCGTGGGGACGGGACTAGGGGGCGAGCAGTACTTC
TRBJ1-6 | TRBV10-3 | NA | NA | CAISGQGPLSSPLHF | TGTGCCATCAGTGGACAAGGCCCTCTAAGTTCACCCCTCCACTTT
TRBJ2-1 | TRBV12-3/TRBV12-4 | NA | NA | CASTGGLDEQFF | TGTGCCAGCACCGGGGGTTTGGATGAGCAGTTCTTC
TRBJ2-7 | TRBV5-4 | NA | NA | CASRIGPPGEQYF | TGTGCCAGCAGAATTGGGCCTCCCGGCGAGCAGTACTTC
TRBJ2-1 | TRBV4-3 | NA | NA | CASSQDKSGNEQFF | TGCGCCAGCAGCCAAGATAAGAGCGGGAATGAGCAGTTCTTC
TRBJ1-4 | TRBV6-5 | NA | NA | CASSYSGLSEEKLFF | TGTGCCAGCAGTTACTCGGGACTATCGGAGGAAAAACTGTTTTTT
TRBJ2-1 | TRBV7-9 | NA | NA | CASSFYEGGYNEQFF | TGTGCCAGCAGCTTCTACGAGGGGGGGTACAATGAGCAGTTCTTC
TRBJ2-2 | TRBV24-1 | NA | TRBD1 | CATSDSDRADTGELFF | TGTGCCACCAGTGATTCTGACAGGGCCGACACCGGGGAGCTGTTTTTT
TRBJ1-1 | TRBV6-5 | NA | NA | CASTPSWGGSTEAFF | TGTGCCAGCACCCCGTCGTGGGGGGGCAGCACTGAAGCTTTCTTT
TRBJ2-7 | TRBV27 | NA | TRBD1 | CASSLYTGGEQYF | TGTGCCAGCAGTTTATATACAGGGGGCGAGCAGTACTTC
TRBJ1-2 | TRBV29-1 | NA | TRBD1 | CSVEDLGQSGYGYTF | TGCAGCGTTGAAGATCTGGGACAGAGTGGCTATGGCTACACCTTC
TRBJ2-1 | TRBV7-2 | once | NA | CASSLRGIGANEQFF | TGTGCCAGCAGCTTACGGGGGATTGGTGCCAATGAGCAGTTCTTC
TRBJ2-2 | TRBV19 | NA | NA | CASSMWGPGELFF | TGTGCCAGTAGTATGTGGGGCCCAGGGGAGCTGTTTTTT
TRBJ2-5 | TRBV9 | NA | TRBD2 | CASSEGLFEETQYF | TGTGCCAGCAGCGAGGGACTATTCGAGGAGACCCAGTACTTC
TRBJ2-2 | TRBV3-1/TRBV3-2 | NA | NA | CASSQVRGSGELFF | TGTGCCAGCAGCCAAGTCCGGGGAAGCGGGGAGCTGTTTTTT
TRBJ2-7 | TRBV15 | NA | NA | CATALGVAGSYEQYF | TGTGCCACCGCTTTGGGAGTGGCAGGCTCCTACGAGCAGTACTTC
TRBJ1-5 | TRBV6-4 | NA | NA | CASSRELNQPQHF | TGTGCCAGCAGCCGGGAGTTAAATCAGCCCCAGCATTTT
TRBJ2-5 | TRBV4-1 | NA | TRBD2 | CASSHGLVPETQYF | TGCGCCAGCAGCCATGGACTAGTCCCGGAGACCCAGTACTTC
TRBJ1-1 | TRBV7-6 | NA | TRBD1 | CASSFSTGGNTEAFF | TGTGCCAGCAGCTTCAGTACAGGGGGGAACACTGAAGCTTTCTTT
TRBJ1-6 | TRBV5-1 | NA | TRBD1 | CASSRRQGENSPLHF | TGCGCCAGCAGCCGGAGACAGGGAGAAAATTCACCCCTCCACTTT